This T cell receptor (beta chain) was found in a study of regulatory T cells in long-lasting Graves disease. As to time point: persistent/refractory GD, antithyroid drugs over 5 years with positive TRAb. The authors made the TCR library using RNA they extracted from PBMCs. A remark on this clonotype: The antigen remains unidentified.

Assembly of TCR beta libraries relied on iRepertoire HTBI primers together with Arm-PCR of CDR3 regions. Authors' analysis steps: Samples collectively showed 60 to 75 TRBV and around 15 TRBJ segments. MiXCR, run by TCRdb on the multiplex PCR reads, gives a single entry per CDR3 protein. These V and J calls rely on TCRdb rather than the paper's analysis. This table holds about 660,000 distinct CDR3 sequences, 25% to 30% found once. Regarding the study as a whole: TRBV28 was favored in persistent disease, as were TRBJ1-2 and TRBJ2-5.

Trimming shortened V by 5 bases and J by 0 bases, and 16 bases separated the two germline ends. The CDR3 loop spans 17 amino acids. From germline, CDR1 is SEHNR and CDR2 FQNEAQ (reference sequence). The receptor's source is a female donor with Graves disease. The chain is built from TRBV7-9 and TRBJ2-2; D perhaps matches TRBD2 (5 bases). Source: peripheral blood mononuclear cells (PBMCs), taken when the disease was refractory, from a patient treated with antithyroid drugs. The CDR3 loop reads CASSKTPGIANTGELFF. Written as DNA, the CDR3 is TGTGCCAGCAGCAAAACTCCCGGGATTGCGAACACCGGGGAGCTGTTTTTT.